These T cell receptor beta chains were read from a single sample in a study of CD8+ T cells in alopecia areata. Profiling relied on immunoSEQ multiplex PCR, and the TCRdb table lists in-frame clones only, not all of them. The table records 150,000 to 200,000 clones, about half of them present only once. Specimen: CD8+ T cells sorted from blood, collected at week 52, from a patient treated with tofacitinib. Receptors were obtained from a human donor with alopecia areata. Both conserved end residues are part of each CDR3. Fields, in order: CDR3 protein, V gene, J gene.

CASSNRDSRSYEQYF	TRBV19	TRBJ2-7
CASTIWGNTGELFF	TRBV19	TRBJ2-2
CASSLPRQATNGYTF	TRBV7-9	TRBJ1-2
CASSLGESIQYF	TRBV7-9	TRBJ2-4
CASSYEGQPQHF	TRBV7-9	TRBJ1-5
CASSLKGWEKLFF	TRBV7-8	TRBJ1-4
CASSFYNSPLHF	TRBV5-6	TRBJ1-6
CASSHRDRGYEQYF	TRBV27	TRBJ2-7
CASSLRAGGGETQYF	TRBV7-2	TRBJ2-5
CAISESSDREQFF	TRBV10-3	TRBJ2-1
CASSDSTDTQYF	TRBV6-5	TRBJ2-3
CASSLDSPFTSEAFF	TRBV7-9	TRBJ1-1
CAWSSVGGTEAFF	TRBV30	TRBJ1-1
CASSMDRSYQPQHF	TRBV27	TRBJ1-5
CASSFRRGYREQFF	TRBV27	TRBJ2-1
CASSQSDRAGANVLTF	TRBV23-1	TRBJ2-6
CASSLFDLTYEQYF	TRBV7-8	TRBJ2-7
CASSLRIWLGETQYF	TRBV7-3	TRBJ2-5
CASQRGDLQETQYF	TRBV5-1	TRBJ2-5
CASSDPGTQAGGELFF	TRBV25-1	TRBJ2-2
CATSREGTTGELFF	TRBV15	TRBJ2-2
CASSQVPGRETQYF	TRBV14	TRBJ2-5
CASIQFQIPNCSFHRATEAFF	TRBV23-1	TRBJ1-1
CASSYSNSHEQYF	TRBV6-6	TRBJ2-7
CASMTGGGLRETQYF	TRBV10-2	TRBJ2-5
CAWNLDGRQEKLFF	TRBV30	TRBJ1-4
CASSSGTGYEQYF	TRBV9	TRBJ2-7
CSVAGTSGGTSTDTQYF	TRBV29-1	TRBJ2-3
CASSLVSEGNYEQYF	TRBV5-1	TRBJ2-7
CASSRQGVQPQHF	TRBV5-6	TRBJ1-5
CASSPDREPYNEQFF	TRBV13	TRBJ2-1
CASSPLGGYSTGELFF	TRBV2	TRBJ2-2
CASSESGASYEQYF	TRBV11-2	TRBJ2-7
CATRQGANQPQHF	TRBV6-5	TRBJ1-5
CAWSVLRDEKLFF	TRBV30	TRBJ1-4
CASITTGGGEQYF	TRBV6-6	TRBJ2-7
CASSQGAGWAASSYNEQFF	TRBV4-2	TRBJ2-1
CASSLSLRGAGEQYF	TRBV5-1	TRBJ2-7
CASSLGRGDGYTF	TRBV27	TRBJ1-2
CASTYTGTNTGELFF	TRBV9	TRBJ2-2
CVVADKETQYF	TRBV27	TRBJ2-5
CAWSDRGLQPQHF	TRBV30	TRBJ1-5
CASSRTDAYEQYF	TRBV5-1	TRBJ2-7
CASSPGWGNVGNQPQHF	TRBV18	TRBJ1-5
CASSLAWQGPQDTQYF	TRBV7-9	TRBJ2-3
CASSGENIQYF	TRBV6-6	TRBJ2-4
CASSLQTLYNEQFF	TRBV5-1	TRBJ2-1
CASSLLGATEAFF	TRBV4-2	TRBJ1-1
CASSVDRGVETQYF	TRBV5-4	TRBJ2-5
CASSLVGHPGNEQFF	TRBV5-6	TRBJ2-1
CASSEALGDITADEQFF	TRBV2	TRBJ2-1
CASSQADRFYEQYF	TRBV4-2	TRBJ2-7
CASSPGSYEQYF	TRBV27	TRBJ2-7
CAWSVGSIPEAFF	TRBV30	TRBJ1-1
CSVEWQAGGSNTEAFF	TRBV29-1	TRBJ1-1
CAISEADTQYF	TRBV10-3	TRBJ2-3
CASSYSVEGDEQYF	TRBV6-5	TRBJ2-7
CAIGLAGAGELFF	TRBV10-3	TRBJ2-2
CAWTPPRGRMNTEAFF	TRBV30	TRBJ1-1
CASSSLSGAQETQYF	TRBV13	TRBJ2-5